This T cell receptor beta chain was obtained from a study of cytomegalovirus exposure and HLA in healthy donors. Study background: Roughly 85 million unique TCRs from HLA-typed donors made up an early data release.

With V trimmed by 8 bases and J by 8 bases, 15 bases remained unmatched. CDR1 and CDR2 (germline): LNHNV, YYDKDF (reference sequence). The CDR3 extends over 16 amino acids. Study results and caveats: HLA allele associations emerged for 16,951 TCR beta sequences in a later analysis, at 0.05 false discovery rate. Within a later analysis, the majority of CMV-associated TCR beta chains appeared HLA-restricted. Cytomegalovirus association was listed for about 180 TCR beta chains.

Both 60 Vbeta primers and 13 Jbeta primers went into the PCR. Sequenced by immunoSEQ multiplex PCR; TCRdb stores in-frame clones only, minus some. Of around 140,000 clones listed, more than 70% are singletons. With respect to this clone: Antigen: not known.

The clonotype comes from a woman aged 55-75 years in good health and CMV-seronegative. Sequencing input: PBMCs. The chain carries TRBV15 and TRBJ1-2, with 12 bases lining up with TRBD1. DNA for the CDR3: TGTGCCACCTTCCGGGACAGGGGGCGCGAAGTTGGGGGCTACACCTTC. Translated: CATFRDRGREVGGYTF.